A selection of T cell receptor beta chains follows, all from one sample in a study of T cell responses to AZD1222 COVID-19 vaccine. Sequencing was performed with immunoSEQ multiplex PCR; in TCRdb, only in-frame clones are kept and a portion is missing. The sample records about 150,000 clones, 88% being singletons. The sequenced sample was peripheral blood, obtained on day 0 of AZD1222 vaccination. Every receptor here comes from an adult in good health. CDR3s include the opening cysteine and the closing phenylalanine or tryptophan. D genes are given only for firm matches.

V gene,J gene,D gene,CDR3 DNA,CDR3 protein
TRBV6-5,TRBJ1-3,-,TGTGCCAGCAGAGGCCTAGGGACGGGAAACACCATATATTTT,CASRGLGTGNTIYF
TRBV2,TRBJ2-6,-,TGTGCCAGCAGTCGTCTGGGCGGGGCCAACGTCCTGACTTTC,CASSRLGGANVLTF
TRBV12-3/TRBV12-4,TRBJ1-2,TRBD1,TGTGCCAGCAGTCCGGACAGGGGAGACCGCTACACCTTC,CASSPDRGDRYTF
TRBV29-1,TRBJ1-1,-,TGCAGCGTAGCCTGGGGGTACACTGAAGCTTTCTTT,CSVAWGYTEAFF
TRBV4-3,TRBJ2-1,TRBD2,TGCGCCAGCAGCCAAGCCTGGACTAGCGGGGGCCACTACAATGAGCAGTTCTTC,CASSQAWTSGGHYNEQFF
TRBV2,TRBJ2-7,TRBD1,TGTGCCAGCAGAACGACAGGGGTCTACGAGCAGTACTTC,CASRTTGVYEQYF
TRBV12-3/TRBV12-4,TRBJ2-7,TRBD1,TGTGCCAGCAGGGGACAGGGCTACGAGCAGTACTTC,CASRGQGYEQYF
TRBV5-4,TRBJ1-4,TRBD1,TGTGCCAGCAGCTTGGGACCGGGACAGGGTCCCGAAAAACTGTTTTTT,CASSLGPGQGPEKLFF
TRBV5-5,TRBJ1-1,-,TGTGCCAGCAGCGGGCAGTGGCTGAACACTGAAGCTTTCTTT,CASSGQWLNTEAFF
TRBV29-1,TRBJ1-1,-,TGCAGCGTTGAAAACGAATATAGAGCTTTCTTT,CSVENEYRAFF
TRBV11-2,TRBJ1-1,TRBD1,TGTGCCAGCAGCTTTGGGGACAGGACAGGAACTGAAGCTTTCTTT,CASSFGDRTGTEAFF
TRBV6-5,TRBJ1-5,TRBD1,TGTGCCAGCAGTCGACAGGGGTCAGGTCAGCCCCAGCATTTT,CASSRQGSGQPQHF
TRBV5-1,TRBJ2-1,-,TGCGCCAGCAGCTTGGCATCGGGGGCCTACAATGAGCAGTTCTTC,CASSLASGAYNEQFF
TRBV20-1,TRBJ2-1,TRBD1,TGCAGTGCCAGGACAGGGCTTGAGCAGTTCTTC,CSARTGLEQFF
TRBV28,TRBJ1-4,-,TGTGCCAGCAGTTTGGCCATCCTCGGACGGCTGTCAACTAATGAAAAACTGTTTTTT,CASSLAILGRLSTNEKLFF
TRBV5-1,TRBJ1-4,-,TGCGCCAGCAGCACCGGGGCCGCAACTAATGAAAAACTGTTTTTT,CASSTGAATNEKLFF
TRBV7-9,TRBJ2-7,TRBD1,TGTGCCAGCAGCCAGGGGGGTTGGGACAGGGATTACGAGCAGTACTTC,CASSQGGWDRDYEQYF
TRBV18,TRBJ1-4,TRBD1,TGTGCCAGCTCGCAGGGGGCAACTAATGAAAAACTGTTTTTT,CASSQGATNEKLFF
TRBV28,TRBJ2-1,TRBD1,TGTGCCAGCAGAATGGGACAGGGACCCTACAATGAGCAGTTCTTC,CASRMGQGPYNEQFF